One and the same sample provided the 2 T cell receptor beta chains below, sequenced in a study of blood T cell repertoires in COVID-19. Data came from immunoSEQ multiplex PCR; TCRdb stores just in-frame clones and leaves some out. This sample has hundreds of thousands of clones, with over 80% found just once. Specimen: peripheral blood. These receptor sequences come from a woman between 18 and 29 years old with acute or convalescent COVID-19.

The rearrangement joins TRBV4-1 to TRBJ2-1, with D possibly TRBD2 on 6 matching bases. The CDR3 is 18 amino acids. CDR1 is MGHRA, CDR2 YSYEKL, per germline. Trimming left V 3 bases short and J 9 bases short, with 27 bases between. CDR3 DNA sequence: TGCGCCAGCAGCCACTCCCCTGGGGCTAGCTACTGGCGGGGTGAGCAGTTCTTC. Amino acid sequence: CASSHSPGASYWRGEQFF.

The rearrangement joins TRBV25-1 to TRBJ2-2; possible D gene TRBD2, 5 bases. V was trimmed by 2 bases and J by 0 bases, leaving 10 bases between them. CDR1 and CDR2 (germline): MGHDK, SYGVNS. The CDR3 spans 16 residues. The chain's CDR3 is CASSEPGSANTGELFF. For the CDR3, the DNA is TGTGCCAGCAGTGAACCTGGGAGTGCGAACACCGGGGAGCTGTTTTTT.